The T cell receptor (beta chain) described here comes from a study of shared clonotypes between healthy human individuals. There are 16 residues in the CDR3. CDR1 and CDR2 (germline): MNHNS, SASEGT. V gave up 1 base and J gave up 5 bases; unmatched junction bases: 8. Assay used: immunoSEQ multiplex PCR; TCRdb lists only in-frame clones, some missing. The sample records over 950,000 clones, approximately 80% being singletons. Every one of the donors was a Caucasian adult that lived in Nashville, Tennessee. This sequence originates from a man aged 18 to 35 in good health. Some clones in this sample may be carry-over from other donors' samples. What was sequenced was memory CD4+ T cells from PBMCs. Subset reported: CD45RA-negative fraction. The chain uses TRBV6-1 and TRBJ2-5; TRBD2 agrees at 9 bases. The CDR3 spells CASSEVAGGPWETQYF. The CDR3 DNA follows: TGTGCCAGCAGTGAAGTGGCGGGAGGGCCATGGGAGACCCAGTACTTC.